This is a list of T cell receptor beta chains from one sample in a study of cytomegalovirus exposure and HLA in healthy donors. TCRdb's copy holds only in-frame clones and misses some; the assay was immunoSEQ multiplex PCR. The top ten clones hold roughly 8.7% of a sample with about 110,000 clones, 70% of them seen once. The sequencing sample was made of PBMCs. These receptors originate from a young man in good health and CMV-seropositive. CDR3s include the opening cysteine and the closing phenylalanine or tryptophan. Each record gives: clone size, D gene, V gene, J gene, CDR3 DNA, CDR3 protein. A D gene is named only where the DNA matches it firmly. Clone sizes are given selectively: once, few, many, or a class where the clone is expanded.

size: NA; D: NA; V: TRBV7-2; J: TRBJ2-1; DNA: TGTGCCAGCAGCTTAGGAAGCCCGAGTAGAGGTGAGCAGTTCTTC; CDR3: CASSLGSPSRGEQFF
size: few; D: NA; V: TRBV7-3; J: TRBJ1-3; DNA: TGTGCCAGCAGCTTAATTCGGACCATATATTTT; CDR3: CASSLIRTIYF
size: NA; D: NA; V: TRBV5-1; J: TRBJ2-2; DNA: TGCGCCAGCAGCTTGGAGGGGAACGCGAACACCGGGGAGCTGTTTTTT; CDR3: CASSLEGNANTGELFF
size: NA; D: NA; V: TRBV2; J: TRBJ2-7; DNA: TGTGCCAGCAGTCTCTCCCGGGGGGCGGTCTACGAGCAGTACTTC; CDR3: CASSLSRGAVYEQYF
size: NA; D: NA; V: TRBV10-3; J: TRBJ1-5; DNA: TGTGCCATCAGTCCACAGGGAAATAGCAATCAGCCCCAGCATTTT; CDR3: CAISPQGNSNQPQHF
size: once; D: NA; V: TRBV11-2; J: TRBJ1-6; DNA: TGTGCCAGCAGCTTAGCTACAGGGTGGGAGAGCTCCTATAATTCACCCCTCCACTTT; CDR3: CASSLATGWESSYNSPLHF
size: NA; D: NA; V: TRBV9; J: TRBJ1-3; DNA: TGTGCCAGCAGCGTAGCCGGAGGATGGGGAAGCTCTGGAAACACCATATATTTT; CDR3: CASSVAGGWGSSGNTIYF
size: NA; D: NA; V: TRBV28; J: TRBJ1-5; DNA: TGTGCCAGCACTCGGCGGGGACCGAAGGTTTATAGCAATCAGCCCCAGCATTTT; CDR3: CASTRRGPKVYSNQPQHF
size: NA; D: NA; V: TRBV28; J: TRBJ1-1; DNA: TGTGCCAGCAGTATAGGGGTGGCGAACACTGAAGCTTTCTTT; CDR3: CASSIGVANTEAFF
size: once; D: TRBD1; V: TRBV30; J: TRBJ1-5; DNA: TGTGCCTGGAGTGCACACAGGGGGCGGAGGAGCAATCAGCCCCAGCATTTT; CDR3: CAWSAHRGRRSNQPQHF
size: NA; D: TRBD1; V: TRBV7-9; J: TRBJ1-2; DNA: TGTTCCAGCAGCTCACCCAAGGACAGGGGCGGCTACACCTTC; CDR3: CSSSSPKDRGGYTF
size: NA; D: NA; V: TRBV28; J: TRBJ1-1; DNA: TGTGCCGGCAGTTTGTCTGCCCCGGAGAATCCGAGGACTGAAGCTTTCTTT; CDR3: CAGSLSAPENPRTEAFF
size: few; D: TRBD1; V: TRBV6-6; J: TRBJ2-5; DNA: TGTGCCAGCAGCCCCGGACAGGGCGAGACCCAGTACTTC; CDR3: CASSPGQGETQYF
size: NA; D: NA; V: TRBV19; J: TRBJ1-3; DNA: TGTGCCAGTAGCCTGGGGCAGCCTGGAAACACCATATATTTT; CDR3: CASSLGQPGNTIYF
size: NA; D: TRBD1; V: TRBV6-1; J: TRBJ1-1; DNA: TGTGCCAGCAGTGAAAGGGTTCGGGGTAGGACAGGGATGAACACTGAAGCTTTCTTT; CDR3: CASSERVRGRTGMNTEAFF
size: NA; D: NA; V: TRBV15; J: TRBJ2-2; DNA: TGTGCCACCAGCATGGGTCTAGAAGTACGGGCGACAGGCACCGGGGAGCTGTTTTTT; CDR3: CATSMGLEVRATGTGELFF
size: NA; D: NA; V: TRBV10-2; J: TRBJ2-3; DNA: TGCGCCAGCAGTGAGTCAGGGCGGGTGAGCACAGATACGCAGTATTTT; CDR3: CASSESGRVSTDTQYF
size: NA; D: NA; V: TRBV6-6; J: TRBJ1-5; DNA: TGTGCCAGCAACCAGGCAGCCAATCAGCCCCAGCATTTT; CDR3: CASNQAANQPQHF
size: few; D: TRBD1; V: TRBV5-1; J: TRBJ1-2; DNA: TGCGCCAGCAGCTCGTCACAGGGGAACTATGGCTACACCTTC; CDR3: CASSSSQGNYGYTF
size: few; D: TRBD2; V: TRBV19; J: TRBJ2-5; DNA: TGTGCCAGTAGTACCAGACTAGCGCGCGAGACCCAGTACTTC; CDR3: CASSTRLARETQYF
size: NA; D: NA; V: TRBV28; J: TRBJ1-2; DNA: TGTGCCACCAGTAGGGGTGACTATGGCTACACCTTC; CDR3: CATSRGDYGYTF
size: NA; D: NA; V: TRBV6-1; J: TRBJ1-6; DNA: TGTGCCAGCAACGCCGGGGTCAATTCACCCCTCCACTTT; CDR3: CASNAGVNSPLHF
size: NA; D: NA; V: TRBV19; J: TRBJ1-2; DNA: TGTGCCAGTAGTCTATCGTGGGGCTACACCTTC; CDR3: CASSLSWGYTF
size: few; D: NA; V: TRBV10-3; J: TRBJ2-1; DNA: TGTGCCATCAGTGAGTCGTGGGAGAGCTACAATGAGCAGTTCTTC; CDR3: CAISESWESYNEQFF
size: few; D: NA; V: TRBV29-1; J: TRBJ2-3; DNA: TGCAGCGTTGAAGCCCCAGGGAGGCAGTTCGTCACAGATACGCAGTATTTT; CDR3: CSVEAPGRQFVTDTQYF
size: NA; D: TRBD1; V: TRBV5-1; J: TRBJ2-3; DNA: TGCGCCAGCAGCCGACAGGGGTCAGATACGCAGTATTTT; CDR3: CASSRQGSDTQYF
size: NA; D: NA; V: TRBV29-1; J: TRBJ2-3; DNA: TGCAGCGTCTATGCAGGGGCGATTGGTACAGATACGCAGTATTTT; CDR3: CSVYAGAIGTDTQYF
size: NA; D: TRBD1; V: TRBV7-9; J: TRBJ1-1; DNA: TGTGCCAGCAGCGCCCGGGACAGGGATCTGAACACTGAAGCTTTCTTT; CDR3: CASSARDRDLNTEAFF
size: NA; D: TRBD1; V: TRBV5-1; J: TRBJ2-1; DNA: TGCGCCAGCAGCTTGAGGACAGGGAACTACAATGAGCAGTTCTTC; CDR3: CASSLRTGNYNEQFF
size: NA; D: NA; V: TRBV30; J: TRBJ1-3; DNA: TGTGCCTGGAGTGTATCGGGAGCTGGAAACACCATATATTTT; CDR3: CAWSVSGAGNTIYF
size: NA; D: TRBD1; V: TRBV7-7; J: TRBJ2-5; DNA: TGTGCTAGCAGCTTAGGGGGCAGGACCGAGACCCAGTACTTC; CDR3: CASSLGGRTETQYF
size: NA; D: NA; V: TRBV2; J: TRBJ1-6; DNA: TGTGCCAGCAAGGTAACAGGGATCCAAGATTCACCCCTCCACTTT; CDR3: CASKVTGIQDSPLHF
size: NA; D: NA; V: TRBV6-4; J: TRBJ1-1; DNA: TGTGCCAGCAGCCTTGGTGGGGGGTCGAACACTGAAGCTTTCTTT; CDR3: CASSLGGGSNTEAFF
size: NA; D: TRBD1; V: TRBV7-9; J: TRBJ1-2; DNA: TGTGCCAGCAGCTCCGGACAGGGCAATAGCTATGGCTACACCTTC; CDR3: CASSSGQGNSYGYTF
size: NA; D: NA; V: TRBV18; J: TRBJ1-4; DNA: TGTGCCAGCTCCCAAAGACAGGCTAATGAAAAACTGTTTTTT; CDR3: CASSQRQANEKLFF
size: NA; D: NA; V: TRBV10-3; J: TRBJ2-1; DNA: TGTGCCATCAGTGCCTCGGGCGGGCTTTACAATGAGCAGTTCTTC; CDR3: CAISASGGLYNEQFF
size: NA; D: NA; V: TRBV1; J: TRBJ2-1; DNA: TGCACCAGCAGCCAAACCCAACGTCCCGGGGGGGGACCGGGCGAGCAGTTCTTC; CDR3: CTSSQTQRPGGGPGEQFF
size: once; D: TRBD2; V: TRBV5-1; J: TRBJ2-1; DNA: TGCGCCAGCAGCCGTCTGACTAGCAACAATGAGCAGTTCTTC; CDR3: CASSRLTSNNEQFF
size: NA; D: TRBD2; V: TRBV6-5; J: TRBJ2-5; DNA: TGTGCCAGCAGTTACTCTCGGCGGGGGGGCCGTGGGACCCAGTACTTC; CDR3: CASSYSRRGGRGTQYF
size: few; D: NA; V: TRBV5-1; J: TRBJ2-3; DNA: TGCGCCAGCAGCTGGGGGGACCGAACAGATACGCAGTATTTT; CDR3: CASSWGDRTDTQYF
size: NA; D: TRBD1; V: TRBV5-1; J: TRBJ1-1; DNA: TGCGCCAGCAGCCCCTTCGGACAGGGCGGGGTGAACACTGAAGCTTTCTTT; CDR3: CASSPFGQGGVNTEAFF
size: NA; D: NA; V: TRBV5-1; J: TRBJ2-7; DNA: TGCGCCAGCAGCCCCCAGCAGGGGCCCTACGAGCAGTACTTC; CDR3: CASSPQQGPYEQYF
size: NA; D: TRBD1; V: TRBV11-2; J: TRBJ1-3; DNA: TGTGCCAGCAGCTCGACGGGACAGCCAAACACCATATATTTT; CDR3: CASSSTGQPNTIYF
size: few; D: NA; V: TRBV21-1; J: TRBJ1-1; DNA: TGTGCCAGCAGCACCAGGAACACTGAAGCTTTCTTT; CDR3: CASSTRNTEAFF
size: NA; D: NA; V: TRBV11-2; J: TRBJ2-5; DNA: TGTGCCAGCAGCCGAGAGCTGGCAGGGCAACCGAAAGAGACCCAGTACTTC; CDR3: CASSRELAGQPKETQYF
size: NA; D: TRBD1; V: TRBV7-9; J: TRBJ1-2; DNA: TGTGCCAGCAGCTTGGGACAGGGGGCAAATGGCTACACCTTC; CDR3: CASSLGQGANGYTF